This section outlines one T cell receptor (beta chain) sequence together with its context. Trimming pared 4 bases from V and 5 bases from J, leaving 26 bases between. Germline V CDR1 and CDR2: SQVTM, ANQGSEA. CDR3 length equals 17 residues. The data were obtained in a study of cytomegalovirus exposure and HLA in healthy donors. PCR involved 60 Vbeta and 13 Jbeta primers. This table comes from immunoSEQ multiplex PCR, and its TCRdb copy is limited to in-frame clones, with some not included. The table lists 150,000 to 200,000 clones, roughly 74% of them singletons. Sequencing used PBMCs. The TCR originated in a male donor in good health and CMV-seronegative. The chain uses TRBV29-1 and TRBJ1-2; the D gene is possibly TRBD1 (5 bases). CDR3 DNA sequence: TGCAGCGTTGGGGGAGGGGACGTGAATAGGATCATTTATGGCTACACCTTC. It is translated as CSVGGGDVNRIIYGYTF. Full variable domain (outside the CDR3, taken from reference TRBV29-1 and TRBJ1-2): SAVISQKPSRDICQRGTSLTIQCQVDSQVTMMFWYRQQPGQSLTLIATANQGSEATYESGFVIDKFPISRPNLTFSTLTVSNMSPEDSSIYLCSVGGGDVNRIIYGYTFGSGTRLTVV.